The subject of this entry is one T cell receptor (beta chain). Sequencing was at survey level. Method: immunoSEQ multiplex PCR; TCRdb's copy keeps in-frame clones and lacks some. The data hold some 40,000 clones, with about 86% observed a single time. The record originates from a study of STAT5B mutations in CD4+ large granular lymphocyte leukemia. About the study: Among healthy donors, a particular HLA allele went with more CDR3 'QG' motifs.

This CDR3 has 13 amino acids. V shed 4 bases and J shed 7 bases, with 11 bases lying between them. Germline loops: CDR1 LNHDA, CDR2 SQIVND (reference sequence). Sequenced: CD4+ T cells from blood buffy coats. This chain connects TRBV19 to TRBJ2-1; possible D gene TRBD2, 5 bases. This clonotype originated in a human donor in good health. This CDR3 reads CASSTDWRNEQFF. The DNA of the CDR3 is TGTGCCAGTAGTACGGACTGGAGGAATGAGCAGTTCTTC.